This T cell receptor beta chain comes out of a study of T cells in Graves' hyperthyroidism and ophthalmopathy. Study observations and caveats: The majority of expanded thyroid clonotypes above 0.001 also appeared in blood. Ophthalmopathy was model-predicted a median about 6 months pre-onset. By a 13 V-J model, ophthalmopathy was set apart from stable hyperthyroidism.

Germline V lookup: CDR1 MDHEN, CDR2 SYDVKM. The CDR3 is 12 amino acids. Trimming left V 8 bases short and J 2 bases short, with 7 bases between. Graves' hyperthyroidism was deemed stable given no ophthalmopathy progression within 18 months. This clonotype was picked up many times. No antigen is known for it. Authors of the study amplified TCR beta CDR3 regions from RNA transcripts. First-round RT-PCR targeting the TCR CDR3 was performed with the HTBI primer set. Via MiXCR, TCRdb re-called the multiplex PCR reads, giving one row per CDR3 protein. There are under 350,000 distinct CDR3 sequences in the sample; approximately 18% occur only once, and approximately 49% lies in the top ten.

The sequence came from a woman between 50 and 59 years old with Graves' hyperthyroidism. The chain links TRBV28 to TRBJ1-5; D is undetermined. Material for sequencing was blood. CDR3 sequence reads: CASFTGNQPQHF. The CDR3 nucleotides read TGTGCCAGCTTCACTGGCAATCAGCCCCAGCATTTT.